This T cell receptor (beta chain) is from a study of T cell responses to AZD1222 COVID-19 vaccine. Clones were sequenced by immunoSEQ multiplex PCR, and TCRdb holds only the in-frame ones, with some missing. The sample shows roughly 120,000 clones, about 95% of them seen only once. Findings and caveats of the study: Seropositive at baseline were only six AZD1222 recipients. Vaccine-associated CD4 TCRs ranged over spike, dominating at 160-218 and 743-854.

On this clone itself: Its specificity is unknown.

The junction had 5 bases not matched to a gene; V was cut back by 5 bases and J by 1 base. CDR3 length equals 15 residues. CDR1 and CDR2 (germline): MNHEY, SVGAGI. The chain employs TRBV6-5 and TRBJ1-1; the match to TRBD1 covers 9 bases. The source is an adult who received the AZD1222 COVID-19 vaccine. The material was peripheral blood, obtained 28 days after the second AZD1222 dose. The chain's CDR3 is CASSKLTGGNTEAFF. CDR3 DNA: TGTGCCAGCAGTAAACTGACAGGGGGGAACACTGAAGCTTTCTTT.